A single sample gave rise to the 11 T cell receptor beta chains below, sequenced in a study of blood T cells in healthy people across ages. The authors ran a second PCR of 7 to 11 cycles using a sample-barcoded 5' primer and a J-beta primer mix. TCRdb re-analysed the 5' RACE reads in MiXCR, keeping a single row per CDR3 protein. The sample has more than 650,000 distinct CDR3 sequences, about a quarter seen once. The same sample was also studied in work on T cells of mothers and their children.

The sample taken for sequencing was blood. These receptors originate from a boy aged 5-17 years in good health.

This chain links TRBV3-1 with TRBJ2-4; D ambiguous. The V and J ends lost 5 bases and 4 bases respectively, with 6 bases between them. The CDR3 is 12 amino acids. Germline V CDR1 and CDR2: LGHDT, YNNKEL (reference sequence). CDR3 DNA sequence: TGTGCCAGCAGCGGGCTGAAAAACATTCAGTACTTC. It specifies CASSGLKNIQYF.

This clonotype showed up just a few times. The chain employs TRBV14 and TRBJ2-5, with TRBD2 identical over 10 bases. The CDR3 sequence is 14 residues long. Germline V lookup: CDR1 SGHDN, CDR2 FVKESK. V lost 2 bases, J lost 5 bases, and 2 bases stayed unmatched. The CDR3 DNA reads as TGTGCCAGCAGCCAATCTAGCGGGGGCGAGACCCAGTACTTC. This codes for CASSQSSGGETQYF.

This clonotype was observed a handful of times. The rearrangement joins TRBV5-1 to TRBJ2-1, with 10 bases fitting TRBD2. Germline loops: CDR1 SGHRS, CDR2 YFSETQ. V trimming: 8 bases; J trimming: 1 base; junction bases outside the gene matches: 6. The CDR3 loop spans 15 amino acids. The CDR3 reads CASTIAGGSYNEQFF. DNA for the CDR3: TGCGCCAGTACTATAGCGGGGGGTTCCTACAATGAGCAGTTCTTC.

This clonotype was counted between two and nine times. The chain has TRBV11-2 and TRBJ2-7, with D tentatively TRBD1 (5 bases). Germline CDR1 is SGHAT and CDR2 is FQNNGV. There are 12 residues in the CDR3. V was pared by 5 bases and J by 9 bases, with 14 bases between. CDR3 loop: CASSPIGHTQYF. CDR3 DNA: TGTGCCAGCAGCCCCATCGGACACACGCAGTACTTC.

This chain joins TRBV27 and TRBJ1-2; D may be TRBD1 (5 bases). V lost 4 bases to trimming and J lost 1 base, with 16 bases between them. This CDR3 has 16 amino acids. CDR1 MNHEY and CDR2 SMNVEV come from the germline V gene (reference sequence). The DNA for the CDR3 is TGTGCCAGCAGTTCCAGTAGCGGGGGAGGTAACTATGGCTACACCTTC. It is translated as CASSSSSGGGNYGYTF.

This clonotype came up many times. The CDR3 coding sequence is TGTGCCAGCTCACCCGGACGGCCCCAAGAGACCCAGTACTTC. Translating it yields CASSPGRPQETQYF. The chain uses TRBV18 and TRBJ2-5; D call uncertain. Trimming pared 3 bases from V and 1 base from J, leaving 9 bases between. This CDR3 has 14 amino acids. Germline V gives CDR1 KGHSH, CDR2 LQKENI.

This clonotype appeared a few times. The chain carries TRBV6-6 and TRBJ1-6; D not certain. Looked up from germline, CDR1 is MNHNY and CDR2 is SVGAGI (reference sequence). The CDR3 totals 12 residues. V was cut by 6 bases and J by 8 bases, with 8 bases left in between. The DNA of the CDR3 is TGTGCCAGCAGGGGATTGGATTCACCCCTCCACTTT. It yields the protein CASRGLDSPLHF.

CDR3 region: CATWDIPAYEQYF. CDR3 coding DNA: TGTGCCACCTGGGACATACCTGCCTACGAGCAGTACTTC. The chain is built from TRBV28 and TRBJ2-7; possible D gene TRBD1, 6 bases. This CDR3 has 13 amino acids. With 10 bases removed from V and 2 bases from J, the gap between germline ends came to 15 bases. Germline CDR1 reads MDHEN; CDR2 reads SYDVKM.

This clonotype was detected many times. Mismatch with germline at one junction end may stem from a read error. J is TRBJ2-7 and V is TRBV7-9; a weak D match, TRBD1 (6 bases). Germline CDR1 is SEHNR and CDR2 is FQNEAQ (reference sequence). There are 14 residues in the CDR3. This chain's CDR3 is CASSLGPGAYEQYF. CDR3 bases: TGTGCCAGCAGTTTAGGTCCAGGGGCCTACGAGCAGTACTTC.

This clonotype showed up just a few times. The J gene is TRBJ1-1, the V gene TRBV5-1, with unresolved D. V was cut by 5 bases and J by 5 bases, with 13 bases left in between. The CDR3 covers 13 residues. Germline V CDR1 and CDR2: SGHRS, YFSETQ. CDR3 nucleotide sequence: TGCGCCAGCAGTACTGGCCTCCAGACTGAAGCTTTCTTT. Its translation: CASSTGLQTEAFF.

The chain links TRBV2 to TRBJ2-7, with TRBD1 as a possible D gene (5 bases). Germline-derived CDR1 and CDR2 are SNHLY and FYNNEI. V was clipped by 3 bases and J by 7 bases, with 16 bases between them. This CDR3 has 14 amino acids. The CDR3, as DNA: TGTGCCAGCAGTGAGGGTCGATGGGCAGGGGAGCAGTACTTC. Translating it yields CASSEGRWAGEQYF.